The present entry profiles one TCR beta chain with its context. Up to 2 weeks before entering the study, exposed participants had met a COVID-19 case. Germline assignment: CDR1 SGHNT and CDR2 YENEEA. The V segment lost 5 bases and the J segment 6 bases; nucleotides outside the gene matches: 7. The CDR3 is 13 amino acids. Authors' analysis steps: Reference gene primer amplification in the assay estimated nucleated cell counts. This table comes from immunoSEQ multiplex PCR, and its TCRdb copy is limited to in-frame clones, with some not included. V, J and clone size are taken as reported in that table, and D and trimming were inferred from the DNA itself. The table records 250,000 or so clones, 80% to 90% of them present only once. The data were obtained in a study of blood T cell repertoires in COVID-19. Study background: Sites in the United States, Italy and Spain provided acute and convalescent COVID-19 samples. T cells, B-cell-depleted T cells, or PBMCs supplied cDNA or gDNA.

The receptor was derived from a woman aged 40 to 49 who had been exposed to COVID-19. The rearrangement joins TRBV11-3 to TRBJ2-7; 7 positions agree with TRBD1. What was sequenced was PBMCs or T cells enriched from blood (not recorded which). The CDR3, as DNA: TGTGCCAGCAGCCCAGGGACAGATCGCGAGCAGTACTTC. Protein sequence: CASSPGTDREQYF.